Below are 12 T cell receptor beta chains sequenced from a single sample in a study of identical twins. One entry per CDR3 protein, called by TCRdb with MiXCR from the 5' RACE reads. Of over 250,000 distinct CDR3 sequences in the sample, 9.5% were seen once. The sample was also linked to a second study, of yellow fever vaccine responses in identical twins.

The sequenced sample consisted of CD8+ T cells sorted from blood. These receptors were taken from a woman aged 18-29 years in good health.

This clonotype was recorded a few times. This sequence joins TRBV20-1 and TRBJ2-3; TRBD2 matches at 12 bases. Germline values: CDR1 DFQATT, CDR2 SNEGSKA (reference sequence). This CDR3 region has 18 residues. J lost 0 bases, V lost 6 bases, and 13 bases had no gene match. The CDR3 region is CSARTSGTVHTSTDTQYF. The CDR3 DNA sequence: TGCAGTGCAAGGACTAGCGGGACCGTTCACACTAGCACAGATACGCAGTATTTT.

This clonotype was counted ten times or more. The gene calls are TRBV4-3 and TRBJ2-7, with D tentatively TRBD1 (6 bases). Germline values: CDR1 LGHNA, CDR2 YSLEER. The CDR3 is made up of 15 amino acids. Trimming stripped 4 bases from V and 0 bases from J, with 13 bases between. The CDR3 DNA sequence: TGCGCCAGCAGCCTTTTCAGGGGAAGCTCCTACGAGCAGTACTTC. It encodes CASSLFRGSSYEQYF.

With respect to this clonotype: A much bigger clone sits one base away, suggesting this may be a read error. The chain couples TRBV29-1 to TRBJ2-1; 11 nucleotides align to TRBD2. This CDR3 has 14 amino acids. CDR1 is SQVTM, CDR2 ANQGSEA, per germline. For the CDR3, the DNA is TGCCGCGCCGAATGGACTAGCGGGTTACGGGAGCAGTTCTTC. This encodes CRAEWTSGLREQFF.

This clonotype has ten or more counts. J is TRBJ2-7 and V is TRBV20-1; TRBD2 aligns across 11 bases. The V gene's germline CDR1 is DFQATT and CDR2 SNEGSKA (reference sequence). The CDR3 totals 14 residues. V dropped 1 base and J dropped 5; count of bases not matched to a gene: 4. The CDR3 region is CSARGKLAGDEQYF. DNA of the CDR3: TGCAGTGCTAGAGGTAAACTAGCGGGAGACGAGCAGTACTTC.

With respect to this clonotype: One end of the junction does not line up with germline, which may come from a read error. The chain employs TRBV20-1 and TRBJ2-3, with a possible D match to TRBD2 (5 bases). This CDR3 contains 17 residues. CDR1 and CDR2 (germline): DFQATT, SNEGSKA (reference sequence). CDR3 loop: CSARAPTRVFLTDTQYF. The CDR3 DNA follows: TGCAGCGCTAGAGCCCCCACTAGGGTCTTCCTCACAGATACGCAGTATTTT.

This chain links TRBV7-9 with TRBJ1-1; TRBD1 aligns across 10 bases. The CDR3 length is 14 residues. V gave up 4 bases and J gave up 6 bases; unmatched junction bases: 5. The germline CDR1 and CDR2 sequences are SEHNR and FQNEAQ (reference sequence). The DNA of the CDR3 is TGTGCCAGCAGCTCTCGGGACAGGGGCCCTGAAGCTTTCTTT. Amino acid sequence: CASSSRDRGPEAFF.

V gene TRBV20-1 combines with J gene TRBJ2-3; TRBD2 matches 7 bases. Germline-derived CDR1 and CDR2 are DFQATT and SNEGSKA (reference sequence). The CDR3 has 13 residues. V lost 0 bases to trimming and J lost 10 bases; unmatched junction nucleotides: 7. The CDR3: CSARDWRGLAQYF. The CDR3 DNA sequence: TGCAGTGCTAGAGACTGGCGGGGGTTGGCGCAGTATTTT.

V usage is TRBV6-2 or TRBV6-3 and J usage is TRBJ2-5; D uncertain. Trimming stripped 2 bases from V and 4 bases from J, with 11 bases between. Germline V lookup: CDR1 MNHEY, CDR2 SVGEGT. The CDR3 spans 14 residues. In nucleotides, the CDR3 is TGTGCCAGCAGTTACGGTAGGGCAGGAGAGACCCAGTACTTC. Translation: CASSYGRAGETQYF.

This clonotype has more than one count but fewer than ten. The CDR3 nucleotides read TGTGCCATCAGTGAGTTTACAGGGGGGAATTCACCCCTCCACTTT. This codes for CAISEFTGGNSPLHF. The chain joins TRBV10-3 to TRBJ1-6, with TRBD1 matching 8 bases. Germline assignment: CDR1 ENHRY and CDR2 SYGVKD. After removal of 1 base from V and 7 bases from J, the junction contained 3 bases not matched to a gene. The CDR3 is 15 amino acids.

In this sample, this clonotype turned up many times. This rearrangement joins TRBV4-3 to TRBJ2-3; 10 positions match TRBD2. Germline assignment: CDR1 LGHNA and CDR2 YSLEER. V was pared by 1 base and J by 4 bases, with 5 bases of the junction left unmatched. The CDR3 is 16 amino acids. As DNA, the CDR3 is TGCGCCAGCAGCCAAGGCCTAGCGGGAGTTCCAGATACGCAGTATTTT. The encoded protein is CASSQGLAGVPDTQYF.

This clonotype was recorded many times. The rearrangement uses TRBV4-2 and TRBJ2-2; tentative D call: TRBD2 (6 bases). Germline CDR1 and CDR2: LGHNA and YNFKEQ. This CDR3 has 17 residues. Trimming shortened V by 4 bases and J by 1 base, and 16 bases separated the two germline ends. The CDR3 sequence is CASSPDSEGGNTGELFF. CDR3 sequence (DNA): TGTGCCAGCAGCCCCGATTCTGAGGGAGGGAACACCGGGGAGCTGTTTTTT.

This clonotype was counted at least ten times. CDR3 amino acids: CSARVGGAQETQYF. DNA of the CDR3: TGCAGTGCTAGGGTCGGGGGGGCCCAAGAGACCCAGTACTTC. The rearrangement links TRBV20-1 to TRBJ2-5; the match to TRBD2 covers 8 bases. The junction had 4 bases not matched to a gene; V was cut back by 3 bases and J by 1 base. The germline gives CDR1 DFQATT, CDR2 SNEGSKA (reference sequence). The CDR3 runs to 14 residues.